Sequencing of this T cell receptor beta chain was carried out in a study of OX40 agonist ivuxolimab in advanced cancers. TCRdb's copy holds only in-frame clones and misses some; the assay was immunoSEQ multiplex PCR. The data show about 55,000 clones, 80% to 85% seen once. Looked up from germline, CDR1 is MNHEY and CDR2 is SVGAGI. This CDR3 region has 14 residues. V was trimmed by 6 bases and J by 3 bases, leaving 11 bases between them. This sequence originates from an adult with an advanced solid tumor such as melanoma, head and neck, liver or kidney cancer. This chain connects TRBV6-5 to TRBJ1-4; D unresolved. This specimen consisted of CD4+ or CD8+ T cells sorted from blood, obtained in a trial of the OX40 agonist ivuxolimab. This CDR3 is CASSPFGSNEKLFF. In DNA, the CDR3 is TGTGCCAGCAGCCCTTTTGGGTCTAATGAAAAACTGTTTTTT.